This T cell receptor beta chain originates from a study of shared clonotypes between healthy human individuals. Looking at the study overall: The study drew on two women and a few men aged 18 to 49 as donors. Overall study findings and caveats: Read depth was anticipated to influence clonotype sharing among donors.

Concerning this clone: What it binds is not known.

V lost 5 bases and J lost 8; bases outside the gene matches: 13. Looked up from germline, CDR1 is MDHEN and CDR2 is SYDVKM. The length of the CDR3 is 15 residues. Splitting of each subset's genomic DNA was done evenly across several immunoSEQ plates. The repertoire was sequenced with immunoSEQ multiplex PCR; TCRdb's copy has only in-frame clones and lacks some. The sample gives about 490,000 clones, over 60% of which show up once; 13% is in the top ten. The V call is TRBV28, the J call TRBJ1-2, with 8 bases aligning to TRBD1. The sequence was collected from a middle-aged woman in good health. Some clones in this sample may be carry-over from other donors' samples. The specimen was PBMCs. CDR3 loop: CASSALRQGSGGYTF. CDR3 nucleotides: TGTGCCAGCAGTGCCCTCCGACAGGGGTCGGGAGGCTACACCTTC.